In its sample, the clone carrying this T cell receptor (beta chain) was seen a few times. Its antigen is not known. The data are from a study of vaccination and CD4 T cells after COVID-19. As for the study in general: A CEFX pool, an HIV-1 Nef pool, or else no peptide went into the control cultures.

Researchers used the Oncomine TCR Beta short-read assay to sequence DNA from cultured CD4+ T cells. MiXCR, applied by TCRdb to the PCR reads, yields one record per CDR3 protein. This sample has about 11,000 distinct CDR3 sequences; less than 65% occur once, and the top ten carry 10%. Treatment noted: roughly 10-day PBMC culture with coronavirus spike peptide pools or control peptides (ViraFEST assay). Sequenced input: CD4+ T cells from blood, cultured in vitro. The TCR sequence derives from a human donor who had recovered from COVID-19.

The CDR3: CASRVRTGVRETQYF. CDR3 DNA: TGTGCCAGCAGGGTTAGGACAGGGGTCAGAGAGACCCAGTACTTC. The chain has TRBV2 and TRBJ2-5; 9 nucleotides match TRBD1. CDR3 length: 15 residues. V lost 6 bases and J lost 4; bases outside the gene matches: 9. CDR1 is SNHLY, CDR2 FYNNEI, per germline.